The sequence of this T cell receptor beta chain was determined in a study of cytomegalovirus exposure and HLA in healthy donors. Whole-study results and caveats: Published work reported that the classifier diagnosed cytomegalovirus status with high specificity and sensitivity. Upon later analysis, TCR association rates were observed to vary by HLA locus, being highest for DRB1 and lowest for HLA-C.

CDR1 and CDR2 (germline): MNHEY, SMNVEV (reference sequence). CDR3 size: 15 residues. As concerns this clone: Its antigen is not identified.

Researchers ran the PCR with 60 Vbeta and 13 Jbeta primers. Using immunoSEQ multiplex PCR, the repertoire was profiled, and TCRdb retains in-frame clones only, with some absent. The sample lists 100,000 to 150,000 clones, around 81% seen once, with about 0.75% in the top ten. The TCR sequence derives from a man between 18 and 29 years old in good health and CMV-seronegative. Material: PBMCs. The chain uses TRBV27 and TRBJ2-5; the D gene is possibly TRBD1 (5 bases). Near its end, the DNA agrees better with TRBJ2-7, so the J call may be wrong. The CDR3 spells CASSLSGIGAYEQYF. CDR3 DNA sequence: TGTGCCAGCAGTTTATCCGGTATAGGGGCCTACGAGCAGTACTTC.